These T cell receptor beta chains were read from a single sample in a study of T cells in Graves' hyperthyroidism and ophthalmopathy. TCRdb re-analysed the multiplex PCR reads in MiXCR, keeping a single row per CDR3 protein. This table holds hundreds of thousands of distinct CDR3 sequences, 14% found once. The sequenced sample was blood. Receptors originate from a woman younger than 45 with Graves' hyperthyroidism that later progressed to Graves' ophthalmopathy. CDR3s include the opening cysteine and the closing phenylalanine or tryptophan. The D gene is left open where the match is weak. The size entry is marked missing in some rows and otherwise reads once, few, many or a size class.

v_call	clone_size	j_call	d_call	cdr3_nt	cdr3_aa
TRBV7-2	many	TRBJ2-7	.	TGTGCCAGCAGCACGACTAGTGGGGTCCGTTCCGAGCAGTACTTC	CASSTTSGVRSEQYF
TRBV5-1	many	TRBJ1-1	.	TGCGCCAGCAGCCTCGGGACACCGGGGGTTACTGAAGCTTTCTTT	CASSLGTPGVTEAFF
TRBV13	.	TRBJ2-5	TRBD1	TGTGCCAGCAGCTTAAATACAGGGGAAGAGACCCAGTACTTC	CASSLNTGEETQYF
TRBV18	.	TRBJ1-5	TRBD1	TGTGCCAGCTCACCAAGCGCCTGGACAGGGGCCGATCAGCCCCAGCATTTT	CASSPSAWTGADQPQHF
TRBV6-2/TRBV6-3	few	TRBJ2-5	.	TGTGCCAGCAGTTACCAACCGGGAGCCAACCAAGAGACCCAGTACTTC	CASSYQPGANQETQYF
TRBV28	many	TRBJ1-4	.	TGTGCCAGCTATGCCTCCAGAGAAAAACTGTTTTTT	CASYASREKLFF
TRBV7-3	many	TRBJ2-3	.	TGTGCCAGCAGCTTACGGGTGGAAGATACGCAGTATTTT	CASSLRVEDTQYF
TRBV7-2	many	TRBJ2-1	TRBD2	TGTGCCAGCAGCTTAAGGGCTAGCGGGCTTTCCTACAATGAGCAGTTCTTC	CASSLRASGLSYNEQFF
TRBV20-1	.	TRBJ1-1	.	TGCAGCCCGCCCGGGGACACTGAAGCTTTCTTT	CSPPGDTEAFF
TRBV7-9	many	TRBJ2-7	.	TGTGCCAGCAGCTTAGCTCCTTCCCCCGGGCCCGCCTACGAGCAGTACTTC	CASSLAPSPGPAYEQYF
TRBV5-6	.	TRBJ1-2	TRBD1	TGTGCCAGCAGCTTTCAGCTGGGTCATACAGGGGTCTATGGCTACACCTTC	CASSFQLGHTGVYGYTF
TRBV18	.	TRBJ1-5	.	TGTGCCAGCTCACCACCTAGCAATCACCCCCAGCATTTT	CASSPPSNHPQHF
TRBV3-1	many	TRBJ2-3	TRBD2	TGTGCCAGCAGCCAAGATATCAGCGGGAGCGATACGCAGTATTTT	CASSQDISGSDTQYF
TRBV29-1	many	TRBJ2-2	.	TGCAGCGTTCGGGCAGGGGTCGACACCGGGGAGCTGTTTTTT	CSVRAGVDTGELFF
TRBV20-1	once	TRBJ2-7	TRBD2	TGCAGTGCTAATGGACTAGCGGGAGGGGACGAGCAGTACTTC	CSANGLAGGDEQYF
TRBV5-1	few	TRBJ1-5	.	TGCGCCAGCAGCTTGGGAGGGACAAATAGCAATCAGCCCCAGCATTTT	CASSLGGTNSNQPQHF
TRBV6-5	many	TRBJ2-3	.	TGTGCCAGCAGTTACTCGTCACCAGCTCCCACAGATACGCAGTATTTT	CASSYSSPAPTDTQYF
TRBV30	few	TRBJ2-2	.	TGTGCCTGGACCGGGGCCGGGGAGCTGTTTTTT	CAWTGAGELFF
TRBV15	once	TRBJ1-2	.	TGTGCTTCTCGGGGGACTAACTATGGCTACACCTTC	CASRGTNYGYTF
TRBV7-6	many	TRBJ2-1	.	TGTGCCAGCAGCTTATACTCCTACAATGAGCAGTTCTTC	CASSLYSYNEQFF
TRBV6-1	.	TRBJ2-5	TRBD1	TGTGCCAGCAGACCAAAACAGGGGTCCGGGACCCAGTACTTC	CASRPKQGSGTQYF
TRBV6-2/TRBV6-3	.	TRBJ2-7	.	TGTGCCACCTCCCTGGATCTCCTTAGCGAGCAGTACTTC	CATSLDLLSEQYF
TRBV12-3/TRBV12-4	many	TRBJ2-2	.	TGTGCCAGCAGTTTACGCGGGGCGAACACCGGGGAGCTGTTTTTT	CASSLRGANTGELFF
TRBV24-1	few	TRBJ2-3	TRBD2	TGTGCCACCAGTGATTCCATGACTAGCAGCTACACAGATACGCAGTATTTT	CATSDSMTSSYTDTQYF
TRBV11-2	many	TRBJ1-6	.	TGTGCCAGCAGCGCTGAGACAGGCACCTATTCACCCCTCCACTTT	CASSAETGTYSPLHF
TRBV6-1	many	TRBJ2-3	.	TGTGCCAGCAGTCCCGGACTGTTACAAGATACGCAGTATTTT	CASSPGLLQDTQYF
TRBV10-3	few	TRBJ1-2	TRBD1	TGTGCCATCAGTGAGTACTACAGGGGAAACTATGGCTACACCTTC	CAISEYYRGNYGYTF
TRBV6-1	many	TRBJ2-1	TRBD1	TGTGCCAGCAGTTACCCCGCACAGGGGATGTCGGGGCAGTTCTTC	CASSYPAQGMSGQFF
TRBV5-6	few	TRBJ2-1	TRBD2	TGTGCCAGCAGCGCGCCGGGACTAGCGGGAGGACCTAGCTCCTACAATGAGCAGTTCTTC	CASSAPGLAGGPSSYNEQFF
TRBV20-1	many	TRBJ1-2	.	TGCAGTGCTCGCAGGAAATGGTTAAAGGGCTACACCTTC	CSARRKWLKGYTF
TRBV20-1	many	TRBJ2-3	TRBD2	TGCAGTGCTAGAGATCCGAATAGCGGGAGGGATACGCAGTATTTT	CSARDPNSGRDTQYF
TRBV18	.	TRBJ1-5	.	TGTGCCAGCTCACCACCCGAGGATGCAAGTCAACAGCCCCAGCATTTT	CASSPPEDASQQPQHF
TRBV19	many	TRBJ2-7	TRBD1	TGTGCCAGTAGTATAGCCTCGGGACAGTTAGCCTACGAGCAGTACTTC	CASSIASGQLAYEQYF
TRBV24-1	many	TRBJ1-1	.	TGTGCCACCAGTGACTTAGCGGGGACGCAAGCTTTCTTT	CATSDLAGTQAFF
TRBV4-2	few	TRBJ1-6	.	TGTGCCAGCAGCCAAGTCCGGGAGGGCAGGGACTTAAATTCACCCCTCCACTTT	CASSQVREGRDLNSPLHF
TRBV2	.	TRBJ2-5	.	TGTGCCAGCAGCCCCCCGGAGGCCCAAGAGACCCAGTACTTC	CASSPPEAQETQYF
TRBV12-3/TRBV12-4	many	TRBJ1-1	.	TGTGCCAGCAGTAGAGAGGGCACTGAAGCTTTCTTT	CASSREGTEAFF
TRBV10-3	many	TRBJ1-1	TRBD1	TGTGCCATCAGACAGGGGGCGGACACTGAAGCTTTCTTT	CAIRQGADTEAFF
TRBV6-2/TRBV6-3	many	TRBJ2-7	.	TGTGCCAGCAGTTACTCGACTCAGGGCCAGGCGAACTCCTACGAGCAGTACTTC	CASSYSTQGQANSYEQYF
TRBV20-1	many	TRBJ2-2	.	TGCAGTGCCAGAGGCCAGGGAAGCACCGGGGAGCTGTTTTTT	CSARGQGSTGELFF
TRBV11-3	few	TRBJ2-7	TRBD1	TGTGCCAGCAGCTTGGACAGGGACCCCTCCTACGAGCAGTACTTC	CASSLDRDPSYEQYF
TRBV2	.	TRBJ2-7	TRBD1	TGTGCCAGCAGTGAAGGTGGCAGGGGGTGGCTAGCTCCGTCGGAGCAGTACTTC	CASSEGGRGWLAPSEQYF
TRBV6-2/TRBV6-3	.	TRBJ2-7	TRBD2	TGTGCCAGCAGTGTAAATTCCGGGAGGACCCCCCACGAGCAGTACTTC	CASSVNSGRTPHEQYF
TRBV7-9	.	TRBJ2-7	TRBD2	TGTGCCAGCAGCCCGCGGGGGGGGGCGAAAGAGCAGTACTTC	CASSPRGGAKEQYF
TRBV7-2	.	TRBJ2-7	TRBD1	TGTGCCAGCACCGGAGACAGGGGATATTCCTACGAGCAGTACTTC	CASTGDRGYSYEQYF
TRBV3-1	many	TRBJ1-2	.	TGTGCCAGCAGCCAAGGTTCGCTTGGCTACACCTTC	CASSQGSLGYTF
TRBV27	.	TRBJ2-7	.	TGTGCCAGCGGAATTAGCGGAGCCTACGAGCAGTACTTC	CASGISGAYEQYF
TRBV2	many	TRBJ2-1	TRBD1	TGTGCCAGCAGTGTGGGTGAGGGGGCTAATGAGCAGTTCTTC	CASSVGEGANEQFF
TRBV29-1	many	TRBJ1-1	.	TGCAGCGTCCACGTACGGAGCCGGATACCTGAAGCTTTCTTT	CSVHVRSRIPEAFF
TRBV5-6	.	TRBJ2-7	.	TGTGCCAGCAGCTTGGCGGGTTCAGGGACCTACGAGCAGTACTTC	CASSLAGSGTYEQYF
TRBV20-1	many	TRBJ2-1	TRBD2	TGCAGTGCTAGAGACACTAGCGGGAGTGGTAATGAGCAGTTCTTC	CSARDTSGSGNEQFF
TRBV27	few	TRBJ1-1	.	TGTGCCAGCAGCAAACAGGACACTGAAGCTTTCTTT	CASSKQDTEAFF
TRBV20-1	many	TRBJ2-7	TRBD2	TGCAGTGCTAGAGATCCGGCGGGACTAGACTACGAGCAGTACTTC	CSARDPAGLDYEQYF
TRBV20-1	many	TRBJ1-1	.	TGCAGTGCTAGGAAGGGGATCCACACTGAAGCTTTCTTT	CSARKGIHTEAFF
TRBV6-1	.	TRBJ1-5	.	TGTGCCAGCAGGGACCGGGCCACAAATCAGCCCCAGCATTTT	CASRDRATNQPQHF
TRBV4-1	many	TRBJ2-7	.	TGCGCCAGCAGCCCCGAGGCGGTCAGCTCCTACGAGCAGTACTTC	CASSPEAVSSYEQYF
TRBV19	.	TRBJ1-5	TRBD1	TGTGCCAGTAGTTGGGACAGGGGGGATCAGCCCCAGCATTTT	CASSWDRGDQPQHF
TRBV6-2/TRBV6-3	once	TRBJ2-5	TRBD2	TGTGCCAGCAGTTACCTAGGACTAGCGGGAGGCCAAGAGACCCAGTACTTC	CASSYLGLAGGQETQYF
TRBV7-2	.	TRBJ2-7	.	TGTGCCAGCAGCTTAGGGGGAGGCCATGGCCTCCCCTACGAGCAGTACTTC	CASSLGGGHGLPYEQYF
TRBV20-1	many	TRBJ1-5	.	TGCAGTGCTATCGATCGTCACAATCAGCCCCAGCATTTT	CSAIDRHNQPQHF